This TCR beta chain was sequenced in a study of T-cell memory formation after mild COVID-19. Turning to the study itself: TCR clusters showed largely donor specificity.

A single record per CDR3 protein comes from TCRdb applying MiXCR to the 5' RACE reads. The table has 300,000 to 400,000 distinct CDR3 sequences, approximately 15% seen once. Germline V gives CDR1 MNHNS, CDR2 SASEGT. The CDR3 is made up of 12 amino acids. Broader study findings: The study detected some responding clones in pre-infection memory, suggesting cross-reactive memory joined.

This clonotype turned up a few times. No antigen is known for it. Sequencing was carried out using PBMCs or a T cell subset sorted from them (not recorded which). The chain uses TRBV6-1 and TRBJ2-7, with D possibly being TRBD2 (6 bases). The receptor was derived from a man aged 18 to 30 who had mild COVID-19 (a few samples of this study predate the infection). Cell type and time point are not known. The CDR3 nucleotides read TGTGCAAACGGGGACTTCGGTGGCGAGCAGTACTTC. It is translated as CANGDFGGEQYF.